What follows describes a single TCR beta chain. The CDR3 does not end in the conserved phenylalanine or tryptophan, so this is likely a read error. Because the CDR3's place on the DNA is in doubt, the DNA is left out and the CDR3 is given as listed by TCRdb. The data are from a study of blood T cell repertoires in COVID-19. Study at large: Samples taken during acute and convalescent COVID-19 were collected in the United States, Italy and Spain. In each case, the material was cDNA or gDNA derived from T cells, B-cell-depleted T cells, or PBMCs.

Recovered status in Cohort 3 required two negative PCRs, clearance, or symptom resolution. In the authors' workflow: Estimation of nucleated cell counts relied on the amplification of reference gene primers. Here immunoSEQ multiplex PCR was the method, and the copy in TCRdb shows in-frame clones only, minus some. V and J calls and clone size are those listed in that table; D and trimming were worked out from the DNA. The table has almost 400,000 clones, just under 90% seen once. The sample was PBMCs or T cells enriched from blood (not recorded which). This receptor was taken from a woman aged 30 to 39 who had recovered from COVID-19.

The CDR3 loop is CASSHHRQP. The J gene is TRBJ2-7, the V gene TRBV14; the table's D call of TRBD1 was not tested on the DNA. Both ends counted, the CDR3 spans 9 residues. The V gene's germline CDR1 is SGHDN and CDR2 FVKESK.